The rows below give T cell receptor beta chains drawn from one sample of a study of blood T cell repertoires in COVID-19. The table came from immunoSEQ multiplex PCR; TCRdb's copy has only in-frame clones and leaves some out. The sample holds about 140,000 clones, around 80% seen once. The material sequenced was peripheral blood. The receptors here all came from a man in his 60s with acute or convalescent COVID-19. Each CDR3 is given with its conserved first and last residue. D genes are given only for firm matches. Clone size is shown for a subset of rows, as once, few, many or a class of expanded clone.

v_gene: TRBV18; abundance: .; j_gene: TRBJ2-7; d_gene: .; CDR3nt: TGTGCCAGCTCACCTTCCTTGGGGGGGGGCGAGAGGAGCGAGCAGTACTTC; CDR3aa: CASSPSLGGGERSEQYF
v_gene: TRBV27; abundance: .; j_gene: TRBJ1-2; d_gene: TRBD1; CDR3nt: TGTGCCAGCAGATCGGACGGGACAGACTATGGCTACACCTTC; CDR3aa: CASRSDGTDYGYTF
v_gene: TRBV28; abundance: .; j_gene: TRBJ2-1; d_gene: .; CDR3nt: TGTGCCAGCAGCTTCTTCGGGGGAAATGAGCAGTTCTTC; CDR3aa: CASSFFGGNEQFF
v_gene: TRBV4-3; abundance: once; j_gene: TRBJ2-5; d_gene: .; CDR3nt: TGCGCCAGCAGCCCGCAGAGGGGGGGCGGGAGTTACAGGTCCCAGTACTTC; CDR3aa: CASSPQRGGGSYRSQYF
v_gene: TRBV18; abundance: .; j_gene: TRBJ2-5; d_gene: .; CDR3nt: TGTGCCAGCTCACTTAAGGGGGAGACCCAGTACTTC; CDR3aa: CASSLKGETQYF
v_gene: TRBV9; abundance: .; j_gene: TRBJ1-4; d_gene: .; CDR3nt: TGTGCCAGCAGCGTAGGGACAGAATTTAATGAAAAACTGTTTTTT; CDR3aa: CASSVGTEFNEKLFF
v_gene: TRBV2; abundance: .; j_gene: TRBJ2-2; d_gene: TRBD2; CDR3nt: TGTGCCAGCGGAGTGTCCCCTAGCGGGAACGGGGAGCTGTTTTTT; CDR3aa: CASGVSPSGNGELFF
v_gene: TRBV10-3; abundance: .; j_gene: TRBJ1-5; d_gene: TRBD1; CDR3nt: TGTGCCATCAGTGCGGACAGGGGAGTTCAGCCCCAGCATTTT; CDR3aa: CAISADRGVQPQHF
v_gene: TRBV30; abundance: few; j_gene: TRBJ1-5; d_gene: TRBD1; CDR3nt: TGTGCCTGGAGGCACCAGGGGGCTGATCAGCCCCAGCATTTT; CDR3aa: CAWRHQGADQPQHF
v_gene: TRBV4-1; abundance: once; j_gene: TRBJ1-2; d_gene: TRBD1; CDR3nt: TGCGCCAGCAGCCCCGGAGAGGGGACAGGTTGGATTGGCTACACCTTC; CDR3aa: CASSPGEGTGWIGYTF
v_gene: TRBV7-2; abundance: .; j_gene: TRBJ1-2; d_gene: TRBD1; CDR3nt: TGTGCCAGCAGCCTAAGGACAGGGGGGGACTATGGCTACACCTTC; CDR3aa: CASSLRTGGDYGYTF
v_gene: TRBV11-3; abundance: .; j_gene: TRBJ2-7; d_gene: .; CDR3nt: TGTGCCAGCAGCTTAGGGGGCCTAGGAGAACACGAGCAGTACTTC; CDR3aa: CASSLGGLGEHEQYF
v_gene: TRBV5-3; abundance: .; j_gene: TRBJ2-5; d_gene: .; CDR3nt: TGTGCCAGAAGCCTAAGACAGGCCCTAGAGACCCAGTACTTC; CDR3aa: CARSLRQALETQYF
v_gene: TRBV20-1; abundance: .; j_gene: TRBJ2-1; d_gene: .; CDR3nt: TGCAGTGCTAGAAGGAGCAATGAGCAGTTCTTC; CDR3aa: CSARRSNEQFF
v_gene: TRBV27; abundance: .; j_gene: TRBJ1-2; d_gene: .; CDR3nt: TGTGCCAGCAGTTTTGACAGGTACTCCTATGGCTACACCTTC; CDR3aa: CASSFDRYSYGYTF
v_gene: TRBV30; abundance: .; j_gene: TRBJ1-2; d_gene: TRBD1; CDR3nt: TGTGCCTGGTACAGGTCGGGACAGGTCTATGGCTACACCTTC; CDR3aa: CAWYRSGQVYGYTF
v_gene: TRBV27; abundance: .; j_gene: TRBJ1-1; d_gene: .; CDR3nt: TGTGCCAGCAGTTTACGAGGCCCAAACACTGAAGCTTTCTTT; CDR3aa: CASSLRGPNTEAFF
v_gene: TRBV7-2; abundance: once; j_gene: TRBJ2-2; d_gene: TRBD1; CDR3nt: TGTGCCAGCAGCCCCCGGGGACAGTTGAACACCGGGGAGCTGTTTTTT; CDR3aa: CASSPRGQLNTGELFF
v_gene: TRBV6-5; abundance: .; j_gene: TRBJ1-2; d_gene: .; CDR3nt: TGTGCCAGCAGTTACGGTACGATCGGGGATCCATATGGCTACACCTTC; CDR3aa: CASSYGTIGDPYGYTF
v_gene: TRBV24-1; abundance: .; j_gene: TRBJ2-3; d_gene: .; CDR3nt: TGTGCCACCAGTGATTTGGGGAGAGATACGCAGTATTTT; CDR3aa: CATSDLGRDTQYF
v_gene: TRBV19; abundance: .; j_gene: TRBJ1-5; d_gene: .; CDR3nt: TGTGCCAGTAGCCGGGATGCGGGGGCCCAGCATTTT; CDR3aa: CASSRDAGAQHF
v_gene: TRBV29-1; abundance: .; j_gene: TRBJ1-1; d_gene: .; CDR3nt: TGCAGCGTCCAACTCGGGGGGAACACTGAAGCTTTCTTT; CDR3aa: CSVQLGGNTEAFF
v_gene: TRBV5-5; abundance: .; j_gene: TRBJ2-5; d_gene: TRBD2; CDR3nt: TGTGCCAGCAGCTCCAGACTAGCAGATGCGTTTTCGGAGACCCAGTACTTC; CDR3aa: CASSSRLADAFSETQYF
v_gene: TRBV5-1; abundance: .; j_gene: TRBJ2-6; d_gene: TRBD1; CDR3nt: TGCGCCAGCAGATATACCGGGACAGGCGCCTCTGGGGCCAACGTCCTGACTTTC; CDR3aa: CASRYTGTGASGANVLTF
v_gene: TRBV28; abundance: once; j_gene: TRBJ1-1; d_gene: .; CDR3nt: TGTGCCAGCAGTTCGGCAGGGATGAACACTGAAGCTTTCTTT; CDR3aa: CASSSAGMNTEAFF
v_gene: TRBV19; abundance: .; j_gene: TRBJ1-1; d_gene: .; CDR3nt: TGTGCCAGTAGTCCGCAGGAACACACTGAAGCTTTCTTT; CDR3aa: CASSPQEHTEAFF
v_gene: TRBV6-1; abundance: once; j_gene: TRBJ2-1; d_gene: TRBD2; CDR3nt: TGTGCCAGCAGTGAACGCCCCGGGACTAGCGGATGGGATGAGCAGTTCTTC; CDR3aa: CASSERPGTSGWDEQFF
v_gene: TRBV2; abundance: .; j_gene: TRBJ1-5; d_gene: .; CDR3nt: TGTGCCAGCAGTGAAGCAAGCCGGCCCCAGCATTTT; CDR3aa: CASSEASRPQHF
v_gene: TRBV28; abundance: .; j_gene: TRBJ2-7; d_gene: TRBD2; CDR3nt: TGTGCCAGCAGTTTCCCAGCGGGAGGTACCTCCTACGAGCAGTACTTC; CDR3aa: CASSFPAGGTSYEQYF
v_gene: TRBV28; abundance: .; j_gene: TRBJ1-2; d_gene: .; CDR3nt: TGTGCCAGCAGTTTAAACAGGGTGGGTGGCTACACCTTC; CDR3aa: CASSLNRVGGYTF
v_gene: TRBV5-1; abundance: once; j_gene: TRBJ1-4; d_gene: TRBD1; CDR3nt: TGCGCCAGCACCCGGACAGGGCCCAATGAAAAACTGTTTTTT; CDR3aa: CASTRTGPNEKLFF
v_gene: TRBV3-1/TRBV3-2; abundance: .; j_gene: TRBJ1-3; d_gene: TRBD1; CDR3nt: TGTGCCAGCAGCCAAGAGGGACAGGGAACGGGAAACACCATATATTTT; CDR3aa: CASSQEGQGTGNTIYF
v_gene: TRBV13; abundance: .; j_gene: TRBJ2-2; d_gene: .; CDR3nt: TGTGCCAGCAGCTTAGCCGCAGCGAAAAGGTCGAACGGGGAGCTGTTTTTT; CDR3aa: CASSLAAAKRSNGELFF
v_gene: TRBV28; abundance: .; j_gene: TRBJ1-5; d_gene: .; CDR3nt: TGTGCCAGCAGTTTTGGAGGGGACAGCAATCAGCCCCAGCATTTT; CDR3aa: CASSFGGDSNQPQHF
v_gene: TRBV7-2; abundance: .; j_gene: TRBJ2-1; d_gene: .; CDR3nt: TGTGCCAGCAGCGAGAGCCGGAGCTCCTACAATGAGCAGTTCTTC; CDR3aa: CASSESRSSYNEQFF
v_gene: TRBV7-6; abundance: .; j_gene: TRBJ2-7; d_gene: TRBD2; CDR3nt: TGTGCCAGCAGCTTAGTACATGGACTAGCGGGGGGGTACGAGCAGTACTTC; CDR3aa: CASSLVHGLAGGYEQYF
v_gene: TRBV11-1; abundance: .; j_gene: TRBJ2-1; d_gene: .; CDR3nt: TGTGCCAGCAGCTTAGGTCGCGGAAATGAGCAGTTCTTC; CDR3aa: CASSLGRGNEQFF
v_gene: TRBV28; abundance: .; j_gene: TRBJ2-7; d_gene: .; CDR3nt: TGTGCCAGCAGACCGACAAGCGGCCCCTACGAGCAGTACTTC; CDR3aa: CASRPTSGPYEQYF
v_gene: TRBV29-1; abundance: .; j_gene: TRBJ1-5; d_gene: TRBD1; CDR3nt: TGCAGCGTTGCAAGCGGGACAGGGGGAGGTCAGCCCCAGCATTTT; CDR3aa: CSVASGTGGGQPQHF
v_gene: TRBV19; abundance: .; j_gene: TRBJ2-1; d_gene: .; CDR3nt: TGTGCCAGTAGTCCCGATCGACAGGTCTCCGGTGAGCAGTTCTTC; CDR3aa: CASSPDRQVSGEQFF
v_gene: TRBV27; abundance: .; j_gene: TRBJ2-2; d_gene: TRBD2; CDR3nt: TGTGCCAGCAGTTCGGGACTAGCGGGAGTACGCGGGGAGCTGTTTTTT; CDR3aa: CASSSGLAGVRGELFF
v_gene: TRBV6-5; abundance: .; j_gene: TRBJ1-5; d_gene: TRBD1; CDR3nt: TGTGCCAGCAGTTACTCGGGACAGCGAGATCAGCCCCAGCATTTT; CDR3aa: CASSYSGQRDQPQHF
v_gene: TRBV11-2; abundance: few; j_gene: TRBJ1-1; d_gene: .; CDR3nt: TGTGCCAGCGCGGGATTAAACACTGAAGCTTTCTTT; CDR3aa: CASAGLNTEAFF
v_gene: TRBV25-1; abundance: once; j_gene: TRBJ1-4; d_gene: .; CDR3nt: TGTGCCAGCCTATCCCCGACAGGAGAAGAAAAACTGTTTTTT; CDR3aa: CASLSPTGEEKLFF
v_gene: TRBV28; abundance: once; j_gene: TRBJ2-4; d_gene: TRBD2; CDR3nt: TGTGCCAGCAGTCGCCTGAGCGGGAGTTTGAGCATTCAGTACTTC; CDR3aa: CASSRLSGSLSIQYF
v_gene: TRBV2; abundance: .; j_gene: TRBJ1-6; d_gene: .; CDR3nt: TGTGCCAGCATCCCCGCCTATAATTCACCCCTCCACTTT; CDR3aa: CASIPAYNSPLHF
v_gene: TRBV19; abundance: .; j_gene: TRBJ1-1; d_gene: .; CDR3nt: TGTGCCAGTAGTATTACAGGGCCCACTGAAGCTTTCTTT; CDR3aa: CASSITGPTEAFF
v_gene: TRBV15; abundance: .; j_gene: TRBJ2-2; d_gene: .; CDR3nt: TGTGCCACCAGCAGAGATCGGGGGTTAGACACCGGGGAGCTGTTTTTT; CDR3aa: CATSRDRGLDTGELFF
v_gene: TRBV7-2; abundance: .; j_gene: TRBJ2-2; d_gene: TRBD2; CDR3nt: TGTGCCAGCAGCCTTGGGACTAGCGGGTTTCTCGGGGAGCTGTTTTTT; CDR3aa: CASSLGTSGFLGELFF
v_gene: TRBV6-5; abundance: .; j_gene: TRBJ2-7; d_gene: .; CDR3nt: TGTGCCAGCAGTTATAGTCGTAACTACGAGCAGTACTTC; CDR3aa: CASSYSRNYEQYF
v_gene: TRBV5-1; abundance: .; j_gene: TRBJ1-2; d_gene: TRBD1; CDR3nt: TGCGCCAGCAGCTTGGGGACAGGGGGTAACGGCTACACCTTC; CDR3aa: CASSLGTGGNGYTF
v_gene: TRBV28; abundance: .; j_gene: TRBJ1-6; d_gene: .; CDR3nt: TGTGCCAGCTCCCTCCGACAGGCCACGCTTTGGATCCAGAGGTCACCCCTCCACTTT; CDR3aa: CASSLRQATLWIQRSPLHF
v_gene: TRBV9; abundance: .; j_gene: TRBJ2-1; d_gene: .; CDR3nt: TGTGCCAGCAGCGTAGGAGGTCTCAACTCCTACAATGAGCAGTTCTTC; CDR3aa: CASSVGGLNSYNEQFF